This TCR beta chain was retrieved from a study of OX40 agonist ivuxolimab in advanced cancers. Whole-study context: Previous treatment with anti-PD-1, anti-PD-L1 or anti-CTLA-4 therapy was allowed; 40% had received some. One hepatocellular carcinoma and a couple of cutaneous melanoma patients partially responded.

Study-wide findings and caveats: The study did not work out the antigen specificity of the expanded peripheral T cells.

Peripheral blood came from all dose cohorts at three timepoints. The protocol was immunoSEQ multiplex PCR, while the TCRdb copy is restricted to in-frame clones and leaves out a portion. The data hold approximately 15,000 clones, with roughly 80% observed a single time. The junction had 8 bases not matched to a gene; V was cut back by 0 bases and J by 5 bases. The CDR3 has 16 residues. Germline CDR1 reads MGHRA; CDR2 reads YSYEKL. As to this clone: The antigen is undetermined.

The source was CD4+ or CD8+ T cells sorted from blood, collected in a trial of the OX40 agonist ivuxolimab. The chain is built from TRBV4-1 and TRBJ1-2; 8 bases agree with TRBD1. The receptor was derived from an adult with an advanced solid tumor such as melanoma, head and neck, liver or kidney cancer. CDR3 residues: CASSQDVGQVLYGYTF. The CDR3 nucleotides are TGCGCCAGCAGCCAAGATGTGGGACAGGTTTTATATGGCTACACCTTC.